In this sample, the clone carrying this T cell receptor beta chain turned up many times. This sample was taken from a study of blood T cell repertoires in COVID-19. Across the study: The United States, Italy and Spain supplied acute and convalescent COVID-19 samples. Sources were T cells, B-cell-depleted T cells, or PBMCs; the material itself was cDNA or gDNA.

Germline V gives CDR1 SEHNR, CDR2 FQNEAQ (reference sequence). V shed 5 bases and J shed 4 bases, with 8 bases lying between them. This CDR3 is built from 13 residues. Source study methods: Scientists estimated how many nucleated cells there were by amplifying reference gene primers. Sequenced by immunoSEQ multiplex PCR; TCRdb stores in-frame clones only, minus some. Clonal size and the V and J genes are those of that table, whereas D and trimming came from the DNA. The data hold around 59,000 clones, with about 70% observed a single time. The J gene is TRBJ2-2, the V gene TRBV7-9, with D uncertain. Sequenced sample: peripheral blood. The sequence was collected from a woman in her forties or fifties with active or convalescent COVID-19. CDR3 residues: CASSLSVTGELFF. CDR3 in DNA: TGTGCCAGCAGCCTATCCGTCACCGGGGAGCTGTTTTTT.